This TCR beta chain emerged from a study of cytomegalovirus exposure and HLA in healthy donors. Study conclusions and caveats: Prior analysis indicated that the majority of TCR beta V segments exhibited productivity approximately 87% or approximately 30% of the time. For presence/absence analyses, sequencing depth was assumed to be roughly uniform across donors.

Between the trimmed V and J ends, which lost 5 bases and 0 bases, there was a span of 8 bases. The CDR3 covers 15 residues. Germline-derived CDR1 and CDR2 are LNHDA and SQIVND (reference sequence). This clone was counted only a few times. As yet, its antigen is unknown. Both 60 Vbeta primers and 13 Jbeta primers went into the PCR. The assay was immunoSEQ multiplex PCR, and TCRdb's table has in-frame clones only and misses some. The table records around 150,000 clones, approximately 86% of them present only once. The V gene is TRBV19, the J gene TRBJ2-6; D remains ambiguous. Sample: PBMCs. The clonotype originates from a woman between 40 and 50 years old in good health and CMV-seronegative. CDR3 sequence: CASSPGISGANVLTF. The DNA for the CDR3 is TGTGCCAGTAGTCCAGGAATCTCTGGGGCCAACGTCCTGACTTTC. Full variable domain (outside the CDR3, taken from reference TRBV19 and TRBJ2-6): DGGITQSPKYLFRKEGQNVTLSCEQNLNHDAMYWYRQDPGQGLRLIYYSQIVNDFQKGDIAEGYSVSREKKESFPLTVTSAQKNPTAFYLCASSPGISGANVLTFGAGSRLTVL.